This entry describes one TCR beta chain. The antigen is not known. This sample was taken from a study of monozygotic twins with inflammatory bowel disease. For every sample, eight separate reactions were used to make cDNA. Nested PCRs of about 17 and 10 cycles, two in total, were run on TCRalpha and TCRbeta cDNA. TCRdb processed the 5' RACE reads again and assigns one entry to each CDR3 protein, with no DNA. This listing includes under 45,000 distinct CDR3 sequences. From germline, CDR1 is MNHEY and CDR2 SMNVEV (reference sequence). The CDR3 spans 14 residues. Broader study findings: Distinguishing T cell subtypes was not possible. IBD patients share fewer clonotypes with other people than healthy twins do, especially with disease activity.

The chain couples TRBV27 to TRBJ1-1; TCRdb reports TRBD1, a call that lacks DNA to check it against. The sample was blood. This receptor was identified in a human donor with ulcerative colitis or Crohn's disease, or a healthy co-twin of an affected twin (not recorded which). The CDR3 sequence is CASSYSQANTEAFF.